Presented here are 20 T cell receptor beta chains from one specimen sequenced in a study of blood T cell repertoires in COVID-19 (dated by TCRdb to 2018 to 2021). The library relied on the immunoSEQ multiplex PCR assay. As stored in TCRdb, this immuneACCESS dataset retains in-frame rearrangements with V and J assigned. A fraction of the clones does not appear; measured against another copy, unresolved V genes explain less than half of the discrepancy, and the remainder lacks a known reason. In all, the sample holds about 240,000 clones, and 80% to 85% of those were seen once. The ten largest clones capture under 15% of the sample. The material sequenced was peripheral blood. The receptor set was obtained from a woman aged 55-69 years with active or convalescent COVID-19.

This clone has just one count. The CDR3 DNA reads as TGTGCCAGCTCCCGTACCGGGACAGGGCCCGGGGAGACCCAGTACTTC. Its translation is CASSRTGTGPGETQYF. This chain joins TRBV18 and TRBJ2-5, with TRBD1 matching over 9 bases. Germline V gives CDR1 KGHSH, CDR2 LQKENI. Trimming at V came to 6 bases and at J to 5 bases, leaving 13 bases not matched to a gene. This CDR3 comprises 16 residues. Supplemented by reference TRBV18 and TRBJ2-5, the full variable domain reads NAGVMQNPRHLVRRRGQEARLRCSPMKGHSHVYWYRQLPEEGLKFMVYLQKENIIDESGMPKERFSAEFPKEGPSILRIQQVVRGDSAAYFCASSRTGTGPGETQYFGPGTRLLVL.

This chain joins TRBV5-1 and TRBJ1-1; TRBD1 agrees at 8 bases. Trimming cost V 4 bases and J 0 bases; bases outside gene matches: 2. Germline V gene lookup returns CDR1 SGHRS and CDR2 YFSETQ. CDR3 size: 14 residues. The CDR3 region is CASSVDRVNTEAFF. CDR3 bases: TGCGCCAGCAGCGTGGACAGGGTGAACACTGAAGCTTTCTTT.

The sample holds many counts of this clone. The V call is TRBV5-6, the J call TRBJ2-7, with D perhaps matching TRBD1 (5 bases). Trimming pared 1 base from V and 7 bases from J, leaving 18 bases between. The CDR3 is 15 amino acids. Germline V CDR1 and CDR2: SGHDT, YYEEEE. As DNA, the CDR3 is TGTGCCAGCAGCTTGCCTATGAGCAGGGTGAGTGAGCAGTACTTC. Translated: CASSLPMSRVSEQYF. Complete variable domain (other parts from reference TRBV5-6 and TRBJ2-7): DAGVTQSPTHLIKTRGQQVTLRCSPKSGHDTVSWYQQALGQGPQFIFQYYEEEERQRGNFPDRFSGHQFPNYSSELNVNALLLGDSALYLCASSLPMSRVSEQYFGPGTRLTVT.

DNA of the CDR3: TGTGCCAGCAGCTTACTAACTAGCGCCGAGACCCAGTACTTC. Translated, it gives CASSLLTSAETQYF. The rearrangement uses TRBV5-5 and TRBJ2-5, with 7 bases matching TRBD2. V was clipped by 2 bases and J by 5 bases; unmatched bases: 6. The length of the CDR3 is 14 residues. Germline CDR1 reads SGHKS; CDR2 reads YYEKEE (reference sequence).

The CDR3 is CAWSPGTGRCFF. CDR3 nucleotide sequence: TGTGCCTGGAGTCCAGGGACAGGAAGGTGTTTCTTT. V is TRBV30 and J is TRBJ1-1; TRBD1 agrees at 8 bases. Germline V gives CDR1 GTSNPN, CDR2 SVGIG (reference sequence). The J segment lost 13 bases and the V segment lost 2 bases, leaving 9 bases of the junction unmatched. This CDR3 comprises 12 residues.

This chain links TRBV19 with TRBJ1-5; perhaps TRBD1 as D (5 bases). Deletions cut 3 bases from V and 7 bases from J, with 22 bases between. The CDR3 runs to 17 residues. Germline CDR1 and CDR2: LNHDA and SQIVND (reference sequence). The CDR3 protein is CASSIRQGFPDVQPQHF. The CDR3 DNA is TGTGCCAGTAGTATTAGGCAGGGATTTCCTGATGTGCAGCCCCAGCATTTT.

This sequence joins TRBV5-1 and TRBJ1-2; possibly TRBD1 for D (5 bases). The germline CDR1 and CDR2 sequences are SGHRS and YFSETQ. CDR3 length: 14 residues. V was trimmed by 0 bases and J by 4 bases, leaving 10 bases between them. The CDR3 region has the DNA TGCGCCAGCAGCTTGGATGGGGCGGTCTATGGCTACACCTTC. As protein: CASSLDGAVYGYTF.

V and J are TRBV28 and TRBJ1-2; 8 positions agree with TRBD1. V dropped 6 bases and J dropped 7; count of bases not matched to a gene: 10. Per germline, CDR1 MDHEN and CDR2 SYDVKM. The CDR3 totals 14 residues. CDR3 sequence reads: CASSKDRVLGGYTF. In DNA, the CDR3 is TGTGCCAGCAGCAAGGACAGGGTGCTCGGTGGCTACACCTTC.

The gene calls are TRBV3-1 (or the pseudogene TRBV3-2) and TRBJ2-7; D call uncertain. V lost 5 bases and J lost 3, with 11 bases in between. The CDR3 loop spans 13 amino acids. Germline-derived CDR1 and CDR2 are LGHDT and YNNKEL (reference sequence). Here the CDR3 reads CASSSPDIYEQYF. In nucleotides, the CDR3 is TGTGCCAGCAGCTCCCCCGACATCTACGAGCAGTACTTC.

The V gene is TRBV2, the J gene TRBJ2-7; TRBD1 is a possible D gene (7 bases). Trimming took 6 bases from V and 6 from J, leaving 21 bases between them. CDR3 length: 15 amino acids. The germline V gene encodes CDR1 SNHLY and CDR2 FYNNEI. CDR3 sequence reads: CASREGQQMGGEQYF. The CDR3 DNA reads TGTGCCAGCAGGGAGGGACAGCAAATGGGGGGCGAGCAGTACTTC. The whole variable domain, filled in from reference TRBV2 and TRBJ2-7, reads EPEVTQTPSHQVTQMGQEVILRCVPISNHLYFYWYRQILGQKVEFLVSFYNNEISEKSEIFDDQFSVERPDGSNFTLKIRSTKLEDSAMYFCASREGQQMGGEQYFGPGTRLTVT.

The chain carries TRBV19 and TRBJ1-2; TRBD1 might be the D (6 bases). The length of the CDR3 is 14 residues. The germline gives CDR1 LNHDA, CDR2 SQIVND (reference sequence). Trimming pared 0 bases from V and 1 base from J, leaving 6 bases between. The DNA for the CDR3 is TGTGCCAGTAGTATAGACAGGGGTAACTATGGCTACACCTTC. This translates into CASSIDRGNYGYTF.

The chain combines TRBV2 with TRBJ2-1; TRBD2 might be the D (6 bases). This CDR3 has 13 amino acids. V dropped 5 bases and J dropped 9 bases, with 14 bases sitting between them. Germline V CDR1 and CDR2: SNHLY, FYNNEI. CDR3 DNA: TGTGCCAGCAGTTCGCTTGAGGAGGGTGAGCAGTTCTTC. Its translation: CASSSLEEGEQFF.

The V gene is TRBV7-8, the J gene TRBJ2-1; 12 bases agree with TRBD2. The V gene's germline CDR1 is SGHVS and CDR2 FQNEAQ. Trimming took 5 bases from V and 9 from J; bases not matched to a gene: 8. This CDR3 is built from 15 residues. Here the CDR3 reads CASSHLAGGPSEQFF. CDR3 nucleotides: TGTGCCAGCAGCCATCTAGCGGGGGGGCCTAGTGAGCAGTTCTTC.

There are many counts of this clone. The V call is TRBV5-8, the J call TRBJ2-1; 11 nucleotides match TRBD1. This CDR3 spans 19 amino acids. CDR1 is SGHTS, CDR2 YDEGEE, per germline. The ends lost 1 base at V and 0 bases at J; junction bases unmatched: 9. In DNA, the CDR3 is TGTGCCAGCAGCTTGATGTCTGTTGGGACAGGGGGCTCCTACAATGAGCAGTTCTTC. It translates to CASSLMSVGTGGSYNEQFF.

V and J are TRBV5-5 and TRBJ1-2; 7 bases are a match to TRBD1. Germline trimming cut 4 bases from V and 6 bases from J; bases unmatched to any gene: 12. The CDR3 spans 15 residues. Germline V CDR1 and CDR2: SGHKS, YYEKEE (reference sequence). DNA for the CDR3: TGTGCCAGCAGCACCACCCCTAAGGGGGCAGATGGCTACACCTTC. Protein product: CASSTTPKGADGYTF.

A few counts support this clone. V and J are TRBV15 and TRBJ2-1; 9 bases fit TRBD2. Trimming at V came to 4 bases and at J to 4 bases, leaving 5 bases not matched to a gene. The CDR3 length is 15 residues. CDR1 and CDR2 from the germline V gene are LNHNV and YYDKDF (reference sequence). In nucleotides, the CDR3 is TGTGCCACCAGCACCTTAGCGGGGGCGTACAATGAGCAGTTCTTC. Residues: CATSTLAGAYNEQFF.

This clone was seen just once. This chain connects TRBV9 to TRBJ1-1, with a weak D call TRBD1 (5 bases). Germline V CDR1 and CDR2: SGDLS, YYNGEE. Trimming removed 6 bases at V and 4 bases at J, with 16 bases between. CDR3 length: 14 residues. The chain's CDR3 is CASTSDPGGTEAFF. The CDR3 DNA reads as TGTGCCAGCACCAGCGATCCGGGGGGCACTGAAGCTTTCTTT.

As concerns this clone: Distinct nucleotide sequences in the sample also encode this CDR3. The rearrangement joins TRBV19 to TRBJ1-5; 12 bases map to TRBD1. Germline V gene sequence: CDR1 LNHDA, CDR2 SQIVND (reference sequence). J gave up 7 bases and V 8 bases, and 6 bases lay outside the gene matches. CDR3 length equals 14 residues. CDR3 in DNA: TGTGCCAGTTCCGGGACAGGGGGCGGGCAGCCCCAGCATTTT. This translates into CASSGTGGGQPQHF.

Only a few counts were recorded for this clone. This CDR3 reads CASSSPTYRDSLNEQFF. Written as DNA, the CDR3 is TGTGCCAGCAGCTCCCCTACCTACCGGGACAGCCTTAATGAGCAGTTCTTC. J is TRBJ2-1 and V is TRBV7-2; 7 bases line up with TRBD1. CDR3 length: 17 amino acids. CDR1 and CDR2 from the germline V gene are SGHTA and FQGNSA. Unmatched junction bases numbered 16, after V lost 4 bases and J lost 7 bases.

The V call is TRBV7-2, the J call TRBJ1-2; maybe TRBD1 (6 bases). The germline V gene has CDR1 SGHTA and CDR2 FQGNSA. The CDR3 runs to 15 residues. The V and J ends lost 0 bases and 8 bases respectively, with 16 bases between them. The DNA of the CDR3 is TGTGCCAGCAGCTTAGCTATCATGGGACAAGAGGGCTACACCTTC. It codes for CASSLAIMGQEGYTF. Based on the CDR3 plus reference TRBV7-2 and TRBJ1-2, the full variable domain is GAGVSQSPSNKVTEKGKDVELRCDPISGHTALYWYRQSLGQGLEFLIYFQGNSAPDKSGLPSDRFSAERTGGSVSTLTIQRTQQEDSAVYLCASSLAIMGQEGYTFGSGTRLTVV.